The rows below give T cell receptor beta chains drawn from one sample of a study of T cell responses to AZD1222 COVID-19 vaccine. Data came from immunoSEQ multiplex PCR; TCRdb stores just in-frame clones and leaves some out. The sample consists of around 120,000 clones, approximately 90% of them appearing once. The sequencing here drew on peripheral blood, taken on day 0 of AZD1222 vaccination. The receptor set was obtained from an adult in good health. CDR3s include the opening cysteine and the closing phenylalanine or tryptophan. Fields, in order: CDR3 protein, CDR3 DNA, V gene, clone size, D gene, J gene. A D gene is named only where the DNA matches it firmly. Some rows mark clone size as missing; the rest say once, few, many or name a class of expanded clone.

CDR3 protein: CASSFPPGQPNYGYTF; CDR3 DNA: TGTGCCAGCAGTTTTCCCCCGGGCCAGCCTAACTATGGCTACACCTTC; V gene: TRBV28; clone size: NA; D gene: NA; J gene: TRBJ1-2
CDR3 protein: CASGLVSPQHF; CDR3 DNA: TGTGCTAGTGGTTTGGTATCGCCCCAGCATTTT; V gene: TRBV12-5; clone size: NA; D gene: NA; J gene: TRBJ1-5
CDR3 protein: CASSYKVAYNEQFF; CDR3 DNA: TGTGCCAGCAGTTACAAGGTGGCCTACAATGAGCAGTTCTTC; V gene: TRBV6-2/TRBV6-3; clone size: NA; D gene: NA; J gene: TRBJ2-1
CDR3 protein: CASSFLDRTLNYGYTF; CDR3 DNA: TGCGCCAGCAGCTTCCTTGACAGGACCCTTAACTATGGCTACACCTTC; V gene: TRBV5-1; clone size: once; D gene: NA; J gene: TRBJ1-2
CDR3 protein: CASTVDRDNYGYTF; CDR3 DNA: TGTGCCAGCACCGTTGACAGGGACAACTATGGCTACACCTTC; V gene: TRBV5-4; clone size: once; D gene: TRBD1; J gene: TRBJ1-2
CDR3 protein: CASSTLDRDQPQHF; CDR3 DNA: TGTGCCAGCAGCACGCTCGACCGAGATCAGCCCCAGCATTTT; V gene: TRBV7-9; clone size: NA; D gene: NA; J gene: TRBJ1-5
CDR3 protein: CSASSIESARQETQYF; CDR3 DNA: TGCAGTGCTAGTAGTATAGAAAGCGCCCGTCAAGAGACCCAGTACTTC; V gene: TRBV20-1; clone size: NA; D gene: NA; J gene: TRBJ2-5
CDR3 protein: CASSLVAGIATNEKLFF; CDR3 DNA: TGTGCCAGCAGCTTGGTGGCAGGGATTGCAACTAATGAAAAACTGTTTTTT; V gene: TRBV5-8; clone size: once; D gene: NA; J gene: TRBJ1-4
CDR3 protein: CASNWGTEAFF; CDR3 DNA: TGTGCCAGTAATTGGGGCACTGAAGCTTTCTTT; V gene: TRBV19; clone size: NA; D gene: NA; J gene: TRBJ1-1
CDR3 protein: CASSLGNEQFF; CDR3 DNA: TGTGCCAGCAGTTTAGGCAATGAGCAGTTCTTC; V gene: TRBV12-3/TRBV12-4; clone size: NA; D gene: NA; J gene: TRBJ2-1
CDR3 protein: CASSYGQAQETQYF; CDR3 DNA: TGTGCCAGCAGTTACGGACAGGCACAAGAGACCCAGTACTTC; V gene: TRBV6-2/TRBV6-3; clone size: NA; D gene: TRBD1; J gene: TRBJ2-5
CDR3 protein: CASSHTVGGGNEKLFF; CDR3 DNA: TGTGCCAGCAGTCACACAGTAGGGGGCGGTAATGAAAAACTGTTTTTT; V gene: TRBV28; clone size: NA; D gene: TRBD1; J gene: TRBJ1-4
CDR3 protein: CASSQEIGGELFF; CDR3 DNA: TGTGCCAGCAGCCAAGAGATCGGCGGGGAGCTGTTTTTT; V gene: TRBV4-2; clone size: NA; D gene: NA; J gene: TRBJ2-2
CDR3 protein: CASSQASIHGYTF; CDR3 DNA: TGTGCCAGCAGCCAAGCTTCGATTCACGGCTACACCTTC; V gene: TRBV3-1/TRBV3-2; clone size: NA; D gene: NA; J gene: TRBJ1-2
CDR3 protein: CASSLGWDREETQYF; CDR3 DNA: TGTGCCAGCAGCTTAGGTTGGGACCGAGAAGAGACCCAGTACTTC; V gene: TRBV11-2; clone size: NA; D gene: NA; J gene: TRBJ2-5
CDR3 protein: CASSSSGARGETQYF; CDR3 DNA: TGTGCCAGCAGTTCCAGCGGGGCAAGGGGGGAGACCCAGTACTTC; V gene: TRBV28; clone size: NA; D gene: NA; J gene: TRBJ2-5
CDR3 protein: CASSLGWGEVQPQHF; CDR3 DNA: TGTGCCAGCAGCTTAGGATGGGGGGAAGTACAGCCCCAGCATTTT; V gene: TRBV7-2; clone size: NA; D gene: NA; J gene: TRBJ1-5
CDR3 protein: CASSGSDGNSEQYF; CDR3 DNA: TGTGCCAGCAGCGGCAGCGACGGGAATTCAGAGCAGTACTTC; V gene: TRBV3-1/TRBV3-2; clone size: NA; D gene: NA; J gene: TRBJ2-7
CDR3 protein: CASGTSGSSYNEQFF; CDR3 DNA: TGTGCCAGTGGGACTAGCGGGAGCTCCTACAATGAGCAGTTCTTC; V gene: TRBV19; clone size: NA; D gene: TRBD2; J gene: TRBJ2-1
CDR3 protein: CASSSSDRSGNTIYF; CDR3 DNA: TGTGCCAGCAGTTCATCGGATCGCTCTGGAAACACCATATATTTT; V gene: TRBV28; clone size: NA; D gene: NA; J gene: TRBJ1-3
CDR3 protein: CASSVSGRSYEQYF; CDR3 DNA: TGTGCCAGCAGCGTTAGCGGGAGGAGCTACGAGCAGTACTTC; V gene: TRBV5-4; clone size: NA; D gene: TRBD2; J gene: TRBJ2-7